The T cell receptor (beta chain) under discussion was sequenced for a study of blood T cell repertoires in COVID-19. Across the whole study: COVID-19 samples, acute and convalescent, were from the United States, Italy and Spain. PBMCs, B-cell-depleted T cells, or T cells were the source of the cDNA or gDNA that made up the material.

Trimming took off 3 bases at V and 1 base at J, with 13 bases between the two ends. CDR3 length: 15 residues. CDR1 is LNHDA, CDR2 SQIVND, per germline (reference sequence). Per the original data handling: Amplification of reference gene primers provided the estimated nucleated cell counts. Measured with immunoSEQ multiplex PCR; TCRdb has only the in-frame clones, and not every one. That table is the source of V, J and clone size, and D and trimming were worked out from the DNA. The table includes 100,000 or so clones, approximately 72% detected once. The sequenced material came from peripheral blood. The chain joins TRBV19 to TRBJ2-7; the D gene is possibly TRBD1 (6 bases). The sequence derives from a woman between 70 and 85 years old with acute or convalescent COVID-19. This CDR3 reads CASSMQGPPSYEQYF. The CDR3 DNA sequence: TGTGCCAGTAGTATGCAGGGGCCCCCTTCCTACGAGCAGTACTTC.